Listed below are T cell receptor beta chains from one sample, sequenced in a study of blood T cell repertoires in COVID-19. The assay was immunoSEQ multiplex PCR, and TCRdb's table has in-frame clones only and misses some. The sample consists of about 230,000 clones, roughly 80% of them appearing once. Input material: peripheral blood. The receptors were gathered from a woman between 65 and 79 years old with active or convalescent COVID-19. CDR3s include the opening cysteine and the closing phenylalanine or tryptophan. A D gene is named only where the DNA matches it firmly. For some rows the clone size is stated as once, few or many, or as a class when expanded; others skip it.

j_call | v_call | cdr3_length | d_call | clone_size | cdr3_nt | cdr3_aa
TRBJ1-1 | TRBV5-1 | 14 | . | once | TGCGCCAGCAGCTTGGGAGGGCCCGGCACTGAAGCTTTCTTT | CASSLGGPGTEAFF
TRBJ1-4 | TRBV7-9 | 12 | . | . | TGTGCCAGCAGCTTACAGGAAGGAAAACTGTTTTTT | CASSLQEGKLFF
TRBJ1-5 | TRBV4-3 | 16 | . | . | TGCGCCAGCAGCCAAGGAAATTGGGGGGGCCATCAGCCCCAGCATTTT | CASSQGNWGGHQPQHF
TRBJ1-2 | TRBV9 | 15 | . | . | TGTGCCAGCAGCCCCTCAACCTGGGCAGGGTATGGCTACACCTTC | CASSPSTWAGYGYTF
TRBJ1-1 | TRBV12-3/TRBV12-4 | 13 | . | . | TGTGCCAGCAGTCACAACAGGGCCACTGAAGCTTTCTTT | CASSHNRATEAFF
TRBJ2-6 | TRBV29-1 | 15 | . | . | TGCAGCGTGGAAGGGGGGGGCTCTGGGGCCAACGTCCTGACTTTC | CSVEGGGSGANVLTF
TRBJ2-3 | TRBV7-3 | 14 | TRBD1 | . | TGTGCCAGCAGCCCTGACAGGGTCACAGATACGCAGTATTTT | CASSPDRVTDTQYF
TRBJ1-6 | TRBV30 | 14 | TRBD1 | . | TGTGCCTGGAGTGTACGGCAGGGGGCTTCACCCCTCCACTTT | CAWSVRQGASPLHF
TRBJ1-2 | TRBV29-1 | 13 | . | . | TGCAGCGTTGAAGATCGGGGGAGGGATGGCTACACCTTC | CSVEDRGRDGYTF
TRBJ1-2 | TRBV7-2 | 14 | . | . | TGTGCCAGCAGCTACCTACGGGGGGACCGGGGCTACACCTTC | CASSYLRGDRGYTF